This is a list of T cell receptor beta chains from one sample in a study of shared clonotypes between healthy human individuals. Measured with immunoSEQ multiplex PCR; TCRdb has only the in-frame clones, and not every one. The data hold around 350,000 clones, with about 70% observed a single time. Sequencing input: memory CD4+ T cells sorted from blood. All receptors derive from a man aged 30 to 39 in good health. The CDR3 runs from the conserved cysteine through the conserved F or W. The D gene is left open where the match is weak. Rows may omit the clone size; those that give it use once, few, many or a size class.

abundance,v_gene,j_gene,d_gene,CDR3nt,CDR3aa
-,TRBV15,TRBJ2-1,TRBD2,TGTGCCACCAGCTCGCCTAGCGGGAGGGCCCACAATGAGCAGTTCTTC,CATSSPSGRAHNEQFF
-,TRBV19,TRBJ1-4,-,TGTGCCAGTACGAACCGGGGACAAAGTGAAAAACTGTTTTTT,CASTNRGQSEKLFF
once,TRBV4-2,TRBJ2-7,TRBD1,TGTGCCAGCAGCCGAGACCCGGGACAGGGAAACTACGAGCAGTACTTC,CASSRDPGQGNYEQYF
-,TRBV29-1,TRBJ2-5,-,TGCAGCGTCGGGGGGGGACAGGGAGAGACCCAGTACTTC,CSVGGGQGETQYF
-,TRBV27,TRBJ1-2,-,TGTGCCAGCAGGGGAAGAGATGGCTACACCTTC,CASRGRDGYTF
-,TRBV7-2,TRBJ2-7,TRBD1,TGTGCCAGCAGCTTAGATTCAGGGGGCCGTCGCTACGAGCAGTACTTC,CASSLDSGGRRYEQYF
-,TRBV10-1,TRBJ2-2,-,TGCGCCAGCAGCTTTGGGGACACCGGGGAGCTGTTTTTT,CASSFGDTGELFF
-,TRBV19,TRBJ1-3,-,TGTGCCAGTGACAGGTTCGTCAGCTCTGGAAACACCATATATTTT,CASDRFVSSGNTIYF
-,TRBV7-9,TRBJ2-5,-,TGTGCCAGCAGCCGGACAGCTCAAGAGACCCAGTACTTC,CASSRTAQETQYF
-,TRBV6-1,TRBJ2-5,-,TGTGCCAGCAGTGCCGGCCAGGCACAAGAGACCCAGTACTTC,CASSAGQAQETQYF
-,TRBV6-1,TRBJ1-4,-,TGTGCCAGCACCCCCCCCGGGGCACGGGGTGAAAAACTGTTTTTT,CASTPPGARGEKLFF
once,TRBV29-1,TRBJ1-1,-,TGCAGCGTTGTAGAGCACACTGAAGCTTTCTTT,CSVVEHTEAFF
once,TRBV5-1,TRBJ2-1,TRBD2,TGCGCCAGCAGCTTGGCTGGGGAGGGTGAGCAGTTCTTC,CASSLAGEGEQFF
-,TRBV18,TRBJ2-5,-,TGTGCCAGCTCACCACAGGGAGAGACCCAGTACTTC,CASSPQGETQYF
-,TRBV18,TRBJ1-6,TRBD1,TGTGCCAGCTCACCTCCGGGGACAGGTTCACCCCTCCACTTT,CASSPPGTGSPLHF